This T cell receptor (beta chain) was captured in a study of T-cell reconstitution after alpha-beta-depleted transplantation in children. Study-level points and caveats: It was surviving recipient T cells and thymic progenitors that gave some patients high TCRbeta diversity at day 60.

Trimming cost V 3 bases and J 6 bases; bases outside gene matches: 14. The CDR3 is 17 residues long. The germline V gene encodes CDR1 SGHTA and CDR2 FQGNSA. Worth noting for this clonotype: Its specificity is unknown.

Unique molecular identifiers tagged the TCRbeta library. MiXCR, run by TCRdb on the PCR reads, gives a single entry per CDR3 protein. The sample has around 130,000 distinct CDR3 sequences, 9.7% seen once. The V gene is TRBV7-2, the J gene TRBJ2-7, with 10 bases lining up with TRBD1. The clonotype was recovered from a girl less than two years old who had a stem cell transplant for combined immunodeficiency, so the T cells may come from the graft donor. The sample here was PBMCs, mostly from graft donor cells, taken 180 days after TCRalphabeta/CD19-depleted stem cell transplant. CDR3 DNA sequence: TGTGCCAGCAGCTTTCAGCCGGGACAGGGGCGGGGTGGCGAGCAGTACTTC. The encoded protein is CASSFQPGQGRGGEQYF.